The 6 T cell receptor beta chains below were found in one sample sequenced in a study of OX40 agonist ivuxolimab in advanced cancers. Libraries were prepared by immunoSEQ multiplex PCR; TCRdb keeps only in-frame clonotypes and omits some of them. Among 55,000 to 70,000 clones listed, approximately 86% were seen once. The material was CD4+ or CD8+ T cells sorted from blood, obtained in a trial of the OX40 agonist ivuxolimab. The receptors shown here come from an adult with an advanced solid tumor such as melanoma, head and neck, liver or kidney cancer.

This rearrangement joins TRBV5-1 to TRBJ2-3; D remains ambiguous. The CDR3 consists of 15 residues. CDR1 SGHRS and CDR2 YFSETQ come from the germline V gene. The V end was cut by 0 bases, the J end by 2 bases, with 10 bases between. The CDR3 loop is CASSLGESLTDTQYF. The CDR3 DNA is TGCGCCAGCAGCTTGGGAGAGAGCCTCACAGATACGCAGTATTTT.

The chain employs TRBV6-5 and TRBJ2-7; D ambiguous. The V gene lost 1 base and the J gene lost 4 bases, with 8 bases spanning the gap. This CDR3 spans 13 amino acids. From germline, CDR1 is MNHEY and CDR2 SVGAGI. The CDR3: CASSYYRNYEQYF. For the CDR3, the DNA is TGTGCCAGCAGTTACTATCGGAATTACGAGCAGTACTTC.

The V and J genes are TRBV7-8 and TRBJ2-1, with D uncertain. The CDR3 loop spans 17 amino acids. CDR1 is SGHVS and CDR2 is FQNEAQ in the germline V gene. The ends were cut back, 1 base at V and 0 bases at J, with 13 bases in the middle. CDR3 amino acids: CASSLGWRVSSYNEQFF. As DNA, the CDR3 is TGTGCCAGCAGCTTAGGGTGGCGAGTAAGCTCCTACAATGAGCAGTTCTTC.

The chain employs TRBV12-5 and TRBJ2-1; the D call may be TRBD1 or TRBD2 (5 bases each). The V end lost 4 bases, the J end lost 8 bases, and 18 bases lay between the germline ends. Looked up from germline, CDR1 is LGHNT and CDR2 is FRNRAP. The CDR3 runs to 15 residues. The CDR3 protein is CASGSPRGRGHEQFF. The CDR3 DNA reads TGTGCTAGTGGTTCCCCCCGGGGCCGGGGCCATGAGCAGTTCTTC.

The chain joins TRBV18 to TRBJ2-5, with 12 positions matching TRBD2. The germline CDR1 and CDR2 sequences are KGHSH and LQKENI. This CDR3 is built from 14 residues. V shed 6 bases, J shed 5 bases, and the junction held 4 bases outside the gene matches. The CDR3, as DNA: TGTGCCAGCTCCCCTAGCGGGAGGGCTGAGACCCAGTACTTC. This sequence encodes CASSPSGRAETQYF.

The chain recombines TRBV5-1 with TRBJ2-5; 11 bases agree with TRBD2. From germline, CDR1 is SGHRS and CDR2 YFSETQ. The V and J ends lost 3 bases and 4 bases, in that order; junction bases with no gene match: 2. This CDR3 is built from 14 residues. In nucleotides, the CDR3 is TGCGCCAGCAGCTCGACTAGCGGGGTAGAGACCCAGTACTTC. Translated, it gives CASSSTSGVETQYF.